The 7 T cell receptor beta chains listed next were all sequenced from one sample in a study of T cells in Graves' hyperthyroidism and ophthalmopathy. TCR beta CDR3 region amplification was performed from RNA transcripts. TCR CDR3 regions were first amplified by RT-PCR with HTBI primers. TCRdb ran MiXCR on the multiplex PCR reads and lists one entry per CDR3 protein. The sample lists approximately 600,000 distinct CDR3 sequences, over 12% occurring once. Sequenced: blood. The receptors shown here come from a woman aged 40 to 50 with Graves' ophthalmopathy.

The genes are TRBV29-1 and TRBJ2-5; tentative D call: TRBD2 (6 bases). The germline V gene has CDR1 SQVTM and CDR2 ANQGSEA. Trimming removed 3 bases from V and 5 bases from J, with 13 bases in between. This CDR3 is 13 amino acids long. CDR3 sequence reads: CSVERPSGETQYF. CDR3 DNA: TGCAGCGTTGAGAGGCCCAGCGGGGAGACCCAGTACTTC.

The rearrangement uses TRBV5-1 and TRBJ1-1; a possible D gene is TRBD1 (5 bases). This CDR3 region has 15 residues. Germline CDR1 reads SGHRS; CDR2 reads YFSETQ. The germline V and J ends were trimmed by 4 bases and 1 base, with 14 bases remaining between them. Here the CDR3 reads CASSTISDRNTEAFF. In DNA form, the CDR3 reads TGCGCCAGCAGCACAATTTCCGACAGGAACACTGAAGCTTTCTTT.

The table lists this clonotype with a few counts. The genes are TRBV28 and TRBJ1-6; 10 positions match TRBD1. Germline V gene data show CDR1 as MDHEN and CDR2 as SYDVKM. Germline trimming cut 4 bases from V and 7 bases from J; bases unmatched to any gene: 7. The CDR3 covers 16 residues. The CDR3 is CASSSTGTGANSPLHF. CDR3 nucleotides: TGTGCCAGCAGTTCCACCGGGACAGGGGCAAATTCACCCCTCCACTTT.

This clonotype was recorded many times. The V call is TRBV12-3 or TRBV12-4, the J call TRBJ2-7; no firm D call. CDR3 length: 13 amino acids. Trimming left V 3 bases short and J 3 bases short, with 9 bases between. CDR3 in amino acids: CASSLRSIYEQYF. CDR3 DNA sequence: TGTGCCAGCAGTTTGAGGTCAATCTACGAGCAGTACTTC.

This clonotype was recorded at least ten times. This CDR3 is CATSRVAGGFHTGELFF. CDR3 nucleotides: TGTGCCACCAGCAGAGTGGCGGGAGGTTTTCACACCGGGGAGCTGTTTTTT. The chain couples TRBV15 to TRBJ2-2, with TRBD2 identical over 8 bases. Germline V lookup: CDR1 LNHNV, CDR2 YYDKDF (reference sequence). This CDR3 comprises 17 residues. Losses at the gene ends were 1 base for V and 3 bases for J; bases not matched to a gene: 7.

The chain is built from TRBV5-1 and TRBJ2-7; D remains ambiguous. Trimming cost V 4 bases and J 4 bases, with 18 bases left between them. The CDR3 length is 15 residues. Germline-derived CDR1 and CDR2 are SGHRS and YFSETQ. Here the CDR3 DNA reads TGCGCCAGCAGCCTTCGCAGTCTAACGGAGTACGAGCAGTACTTC. Residues: CASSLRSLTEYEQYF.

This clonotype has ten or more counts. DNA of the CDR3: TGTGCCAGCAGTGGGGACAGGGGGGTTACCTACGAGCAGTACTTC. It encodes CASSGDRGVTYEQYF. The rearrangement links TRBV6-1 to TRBJ2-7, with TRBD1 matching over 11 bases. This CDR3 comprises 15 residues. CDR1 and CDR2 from the germline V gene are MNHNS and SASEGT. J gave up 2 bases and V 4 bases, and 4 bases lay outside the gene matches.